Below, one T cell receptor (beta chain) is given with its context. This record belongs to a study of blood T cell repertoires in COVID-19. Study information: Samples came from the United States, Italy and Spain, spanning acute and convalescent COVID-19. Sources were T cells, B-cell-depleted T cells, or PBMCs; the material itself was cDNA or gDNA.

In the authors' workflow: Reference gene primer amplification in the assay estimated nucleated cell counts. Measured with immunoSEQ multiplex PCR; TCRdb has only the in-frame clones, and not every one. Clone size and the V and J calls come from that table; the DNA yielded D and trimming. The sample lists some 150,000 clones, 80% to 90% occurring once. The Seattle site enrolled patients during active infection and followed them longitudinally. V dropped 4 bases and J dropped 5 bases, with 14 bases sitting between them. The CDR3 extends over 14 amino acids. Germline CDR1 LGHNA, CDR2 YSLEER. Sequencing used peripheral blood. The clonotype originates from an older woman with COVID-19, enrolled during active disease. The chain combines TRBV4-3 with TRBJ1-1, with D possibly being TRBD1 (6 bases). Here the CDR3 DNA reads TGCGCCAGCAGCCTTCACAGGGTCGGGACTGAAGCTTTCTTT. This translates into CASSLHRVGTEAFF.